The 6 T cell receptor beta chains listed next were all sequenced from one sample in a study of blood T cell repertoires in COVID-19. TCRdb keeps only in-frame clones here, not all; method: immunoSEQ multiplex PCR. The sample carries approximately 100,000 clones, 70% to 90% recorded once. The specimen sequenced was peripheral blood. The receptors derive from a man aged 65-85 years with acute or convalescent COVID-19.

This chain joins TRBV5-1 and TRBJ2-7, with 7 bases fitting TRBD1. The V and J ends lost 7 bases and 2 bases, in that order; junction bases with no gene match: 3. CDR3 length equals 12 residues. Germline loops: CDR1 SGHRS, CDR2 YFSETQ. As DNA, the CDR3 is TGCGCCAGCCGTACAGGGGCCTACGAGCAGTACGTC. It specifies CASRTGAYEQYV.

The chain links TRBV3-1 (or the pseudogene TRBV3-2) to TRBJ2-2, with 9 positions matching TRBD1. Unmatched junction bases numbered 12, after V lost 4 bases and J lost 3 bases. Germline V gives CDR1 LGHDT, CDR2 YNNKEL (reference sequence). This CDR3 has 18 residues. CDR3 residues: CASSRKALQGAHTGELFF. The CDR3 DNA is TGTGCCAGCAGCCGAAAAGCCTTACAGGGGGCGCACACCGGGGAGCTGTTTTTT.

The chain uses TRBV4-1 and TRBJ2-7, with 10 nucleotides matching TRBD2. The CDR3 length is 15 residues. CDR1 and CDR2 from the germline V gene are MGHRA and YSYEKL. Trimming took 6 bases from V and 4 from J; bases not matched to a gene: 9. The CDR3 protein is CASSPSGGAVYEQYF. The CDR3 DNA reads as TGCGCCAGCAGTCCCAGCGGGGGGGCCGTATACGAGCAGTACTTC.

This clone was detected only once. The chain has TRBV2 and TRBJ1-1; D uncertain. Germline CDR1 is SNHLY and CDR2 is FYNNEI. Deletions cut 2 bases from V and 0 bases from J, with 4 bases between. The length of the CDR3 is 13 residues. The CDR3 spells CASSEQLNTEAFF. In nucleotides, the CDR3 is TGTGCCAGCAGTGAACAGTTGAACACTGAAGCTTTCTTT.

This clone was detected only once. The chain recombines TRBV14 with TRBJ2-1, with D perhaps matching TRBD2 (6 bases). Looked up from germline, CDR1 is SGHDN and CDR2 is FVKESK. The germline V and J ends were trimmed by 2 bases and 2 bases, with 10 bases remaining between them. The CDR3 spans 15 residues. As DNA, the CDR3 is TGTGCCAGCAGCCAATTGGGACTCCCCTACAATGAGCAGTTCTTC. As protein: CASSQLGLPYNEQFF. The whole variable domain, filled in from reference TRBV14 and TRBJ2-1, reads EAGVTQFPSHSVIEKGQTVTLRCDPISGHDNLYWYRRVMGKEIKFLLHFVKESKQDESGMPNNRFLAERTGGTYSTLKVQPAELEDSGVYFCASSQLGLPYNEQFFGPGTRLTVL.

The CDR3 region has the DNA TGCAGTGCGATACAGGGAGTAGGCTACACCTTC. It codes for CSAIQGVGYTF. The V call is TRBV20-1, the J call TRBJ1-2; D might be TRBD1 (6 bases). Germline V lookup: CDR1 DFQATT, CDR2 SNEGSKA (reference sequence). The CDR3 sequence is 11 residues long. V lost 6 bases to trimming and J lost 8 bases, with 13 bases between them.